Listed below are T cell receptor beta chains from one sample, sequenced in a study of T cells in Graves' hyperthyroidism and ophthalmopathy. TCRdb re-derived calls from the multiplex PCR reads in MiXCR, one entry per CDR3 protein. The sample includes about 250,000 distinct CDR3 sequences, approximately 23% seen only once; the top ten take roughly 60%. Sequencing input: blood. The receptors were gathered from a man younger than 40 with Graves' ophthalmopathy. The CDR3 runs from the conserved cysteine through the conserved F or W. Fields, in order: clone size, D gene, J gene, V gene, CDR3 protein, CDR3 DNA. D genes are given only for firm matches. Some rows have no size entry. The others give once, few or many, or a class for an expanded clone.

.	.	TRBJ2-7	TRBV19	CASSGSKDSEQYF	TGTGCCAGTAGTGGGTCAAAAGACTCCGAGCAGTACTTC
.	.	TRBJ1-2	TRBV28	CASSLSGGPDGGYTF	TGTGCCAGCAGTTTATCTGGGGGACCCGACGGTGGCTACACCTTC
.	.	TRBJ2-1	TRBV10-1	CASSDRNEQFF	TGCGCCAGCAGTGATAGGAATGAGCAGTTCTTC
.	.	TRBJ1-2	TRBV11-2	CASSLAPNYGYTF	TGTGCCAGCAGCCTAGCCCCTAACTATGGCTACACCTTC
many	TRBD1	TRBJ1-3	TRBV3-1	CASSPRQGGNTIYF	TGTGCCAGCAGCCCCAGACAGGGCGGAAACACCATATATTTT
.	TRBD2	TRBJ2-7	TRBV28	CASSFSGWSLYEQYF	TGTGCCAGCAGTTTTAGCGGGTGGTCCCTCTACGAGCAGTACTTC
few	.	TRBJ2-5	TRBV5-6	CASSPYRGSSGSTETQYF	TGTGCCAGCAGCCCTTACAGGGGTTCAAGCGGGAGTACCGAGACCCAGTACTTC
.	.	TRBJ2-2	TRBV7-8	CASSPDIGELFF	TGTGCCAGCAGCCCAGACATCGGGGAGCTGTTTTTT
many	.	TRBJ1-1	TRBV4-1	CASSAPMNTEAFF	TGCGCCAGCAGCGCCCCCATGAACACTGAAGCTTTCTTT
few	.	TRBJ2-2	TRBV7-2	CASSLASDTGELFF	TGTGCCAGCAGCTTAGCAAGTGACACCGGGGAGCTGTTTTTT
.	.	TRBJ1-4	TRBV6-1	CASRGYSNEKLFF	TGTGCCAGCAGGGGTTATTCTAATGAAAAACTGTTTTTT
many	.	TRBJ1-5	TRBV2	CASSEYRSNQPQHF	TGTGCCAGCAGTGAATACAGATCAAATCAGCCCCAGCATTTT
many	.	TRBJ2-5	TRBV5-1	CASSAYPEQGSQETQYF	TGCGCCAGCAGCGCCTACCCCGAACAGGGTTCCCAAGAGACCCAGTACTTC
few	TRBD1	TRBJ1-3	TRBV6-1	CASSRSPGQGPGFSIYF	TGTGCCAGCAGCCGCAGCCCGGGACAGGGACCCGGGTTCTCCATATATTTT
few	.	TRBJ1-5	TRBV2	CASMGEGGGNQPQHF	TGTGCCAGCATGGGCGAGGGAGGAGGGAATCAGCCCCAGCATTTT
.	.	TRBJ2-1	TRBV19	CASSKRDGSSYNEQFF	TGTGCCAGTAGTAAGAGGGACGGCAGCTCCTACAATGAGCAGTTCTTC
.	.	TRBJ2-5	TRBV29-1	CSVEYSPETQYF	TGCAGCGTTGAGTATAGTCCAGAGACCCAGTACTTC
few	.	TRBJ1-5	TRBV11-1	CASSFSAGRVGNQPQHF	TGTGCCAGCAGCTTCAGCGCGGGCAGGGTTGGCAATCAGCCCCAGCATTTT
.	TRBD2	TRBJ2-7	TRBV20-1	CSARPWTSGSYEQYF	TGCAGTGCTAGACCCTGGACTAGCGGCTCCTACGAGCAGTACTTC
.	.	TRBJ2-1	TRBV7-9	CASSIGQSNEQFF	TGTGCCAGCAGCATCGGACAGTCCAATGAGCAGTTCTTC
.	.	TRBJ2-7	TRBV27	CASSLSLGCGGSYEQYF	TGTGCCAGCAGTTTATCTCTCGGCTGCGGAGGCTCCTACGAGCAGTACTTC
.	.	TRBJ2-3	TRBV7-3	CASSRLGGGSTDTQYF	TGTGCCAGCAGCCGGCTAGGGGGAGGCAGCACAGATACGCAGTATTTT
.	TRBD1	TRBJ1-2	TRBV18	CASSPEGTVPNYGYTF	TGTGCCAGCTCACCCGAGGGGACAGTACCCAACTATGGCTACACCTTC
.	.	TRBJ2-3	TRBV7-9	CASSLAEKVDTQYF	TGTGCCAGCAGCTTAGCAGAGAAAGTGGATACGCAGTATTTT
.	.	TRBJ2-6	TRBV12-3/TRBV12-4	CASSRRGSGGANVLTF	TGTGCCAGCAGTCGACGCGGGTCAGGTGGGGCCAACGTCCTGACTTTC
many	.	TRBJ2-3	TRBV20-1	CSAPGTLGTTDTQYF	TGCAGTGCTCCCGGGACGCTGGGTACCACAGATACGCAGTATTTT